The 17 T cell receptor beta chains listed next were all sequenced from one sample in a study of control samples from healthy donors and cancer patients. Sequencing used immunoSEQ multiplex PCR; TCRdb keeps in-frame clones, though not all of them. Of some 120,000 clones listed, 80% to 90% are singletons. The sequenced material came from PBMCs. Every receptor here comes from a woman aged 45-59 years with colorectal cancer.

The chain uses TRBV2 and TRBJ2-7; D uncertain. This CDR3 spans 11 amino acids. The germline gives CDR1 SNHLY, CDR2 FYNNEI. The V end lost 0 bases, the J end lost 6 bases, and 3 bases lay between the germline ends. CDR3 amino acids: CASSEAGEQYF. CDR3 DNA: TGTGCCAGCAGTGAAGCGGGCGAGCAGTACTTC.

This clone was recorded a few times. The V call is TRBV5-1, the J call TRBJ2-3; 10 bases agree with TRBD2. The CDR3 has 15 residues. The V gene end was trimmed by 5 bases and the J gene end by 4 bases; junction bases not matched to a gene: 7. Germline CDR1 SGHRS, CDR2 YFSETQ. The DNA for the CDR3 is TGCGCCAGCAGTATGGGGACTAGCGATCCAGATACGCAGTATTTT. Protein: CASSMGTSDPDTQYF.

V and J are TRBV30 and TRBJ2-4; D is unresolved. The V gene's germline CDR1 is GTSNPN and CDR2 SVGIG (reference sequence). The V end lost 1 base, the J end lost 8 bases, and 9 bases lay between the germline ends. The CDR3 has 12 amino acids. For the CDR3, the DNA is TGTGCCTGGAGTGGGTCCACGGACATTCAGTACTTC. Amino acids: CAWSGSTDIQYF.

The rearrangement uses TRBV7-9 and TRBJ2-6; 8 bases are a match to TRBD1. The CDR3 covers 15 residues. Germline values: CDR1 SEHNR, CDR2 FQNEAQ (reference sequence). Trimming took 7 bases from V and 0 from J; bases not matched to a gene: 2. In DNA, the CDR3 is TGTGCCAGCAAGGACAGGGTCTCTGGGGCCAACGTCCTGACTTTC. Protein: CASKDRVSGANVLTF. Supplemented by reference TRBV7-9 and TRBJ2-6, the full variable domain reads DTGVSQNPRHKITKRGQNVTFRCDPISEHNRLYWYRQTLGQGPEFLTYFQNEAQLEKSRLLSDRFSAERPKGSFSTLEIQRTEQGDSAMYLCASKDRVSGANVLTFGAGSRLTVL.

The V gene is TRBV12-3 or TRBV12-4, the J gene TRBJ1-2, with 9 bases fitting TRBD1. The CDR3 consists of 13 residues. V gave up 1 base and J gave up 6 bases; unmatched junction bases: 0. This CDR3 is CASSLGDRDGYTF. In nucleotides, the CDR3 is TGTGCCAGCAGTTTAGGGGACAGGGATGGCTACACCTTC.

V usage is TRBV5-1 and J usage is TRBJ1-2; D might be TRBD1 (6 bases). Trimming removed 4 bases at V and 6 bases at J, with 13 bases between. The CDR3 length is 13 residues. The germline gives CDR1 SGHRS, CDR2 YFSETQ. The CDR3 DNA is TGCGCCAGCAGCATAGGACAGAAACATGGCTACACCTTC. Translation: CASSIGQKHGYTF.

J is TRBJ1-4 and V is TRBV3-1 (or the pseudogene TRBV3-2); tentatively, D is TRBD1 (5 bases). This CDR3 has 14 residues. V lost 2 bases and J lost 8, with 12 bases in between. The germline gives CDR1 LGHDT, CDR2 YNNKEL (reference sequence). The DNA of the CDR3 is TGTGCCAGCAGCCAACGAGGCGAGGGGGAAAAACTGTTTTTT. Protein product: CASSQRGEGEKLFF.

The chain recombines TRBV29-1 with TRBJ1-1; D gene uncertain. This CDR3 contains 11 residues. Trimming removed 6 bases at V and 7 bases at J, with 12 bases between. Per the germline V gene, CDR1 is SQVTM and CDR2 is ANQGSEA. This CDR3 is CSVVLRDEAFF. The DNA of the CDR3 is TGCAGCGTAGTTTTACGGGATGAAGCTTTCTTT.

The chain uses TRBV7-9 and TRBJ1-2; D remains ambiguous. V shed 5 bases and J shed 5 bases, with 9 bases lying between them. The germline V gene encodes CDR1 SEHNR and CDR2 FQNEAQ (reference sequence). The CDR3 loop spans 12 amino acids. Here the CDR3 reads CASSGAMYGYTF. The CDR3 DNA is TGTGCCAGCAGCGGCGCCATGTATGGCTACACCTTC.

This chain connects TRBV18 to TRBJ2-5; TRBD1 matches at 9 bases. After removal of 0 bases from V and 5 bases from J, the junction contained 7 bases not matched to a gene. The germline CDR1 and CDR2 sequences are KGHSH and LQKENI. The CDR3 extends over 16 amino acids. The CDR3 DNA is TGTGCCAGCTCACCACCCGGGACAGGGCATTGGGAGACCCAGTACTTC. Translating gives CASSPPGTGHWETQYF.

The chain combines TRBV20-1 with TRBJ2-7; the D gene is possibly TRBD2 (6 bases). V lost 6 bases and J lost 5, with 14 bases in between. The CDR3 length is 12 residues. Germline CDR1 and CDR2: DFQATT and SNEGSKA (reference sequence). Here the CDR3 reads CSASPREDEQYF. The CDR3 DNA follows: TGCAGTGCAAGTCCCAGGGAGGACGAGCAGTACTTC.

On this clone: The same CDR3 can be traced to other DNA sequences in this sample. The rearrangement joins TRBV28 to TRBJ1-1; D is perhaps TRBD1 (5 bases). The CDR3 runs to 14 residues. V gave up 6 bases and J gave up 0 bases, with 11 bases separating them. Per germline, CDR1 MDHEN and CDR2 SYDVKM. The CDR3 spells CASRRTLMNTEAFF. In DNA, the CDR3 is TGTGCCAGCAGGAGGACACTGATGAACACTGAAGCTTTCTTT.

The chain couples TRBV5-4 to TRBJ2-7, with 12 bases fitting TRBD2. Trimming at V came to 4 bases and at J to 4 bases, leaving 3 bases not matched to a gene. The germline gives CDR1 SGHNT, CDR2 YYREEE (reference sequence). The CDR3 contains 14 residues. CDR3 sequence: CASSPGTSGYEQYF. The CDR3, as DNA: TGTGCCAGCAGCCCCGGGACTAGCGGGTACGAGCAGTACTTC.

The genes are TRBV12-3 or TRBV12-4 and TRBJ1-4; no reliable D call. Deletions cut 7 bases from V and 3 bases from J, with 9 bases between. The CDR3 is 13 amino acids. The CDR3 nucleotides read TGTGCCAGCAACAAGTGGGCTAATGAAAAACTGTTTTTT. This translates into CASNKWANEKLFF.

The CDR3 nucleotides are TGTGCCAGCAGCGTGAGGGACAGGGCAAGCTCCTACAATGAGCAGTTCTTC. Translated: CASSVRDRASSYNEQFF. This chain links TRBV9 with TRBJ2-1; 9 positions agree with TRBD1. Per the germline V gene, CDR1 is SGDLS and CDR2 is YYNGEE. V shed 2 bases, J shed 0 bases, and the junction held 6 bases outside the gene matches. The CDR3 covers 17 residues.

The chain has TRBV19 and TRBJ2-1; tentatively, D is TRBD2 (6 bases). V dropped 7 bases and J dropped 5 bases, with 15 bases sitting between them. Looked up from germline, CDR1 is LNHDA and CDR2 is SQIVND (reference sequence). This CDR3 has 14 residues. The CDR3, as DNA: TGTGCCAGTAAATGGGGGGAGGAGGACAATGAGCAGTTCTTC. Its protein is CASKWGEEDNEQFF.

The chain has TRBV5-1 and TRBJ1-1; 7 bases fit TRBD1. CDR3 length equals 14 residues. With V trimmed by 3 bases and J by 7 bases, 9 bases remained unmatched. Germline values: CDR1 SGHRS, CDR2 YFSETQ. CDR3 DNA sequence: TGCGCCAGCAGCTCTACAGGGGTTGGGAGTGAAGCTTTCTTT. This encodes CASSSTGVGSEAFF. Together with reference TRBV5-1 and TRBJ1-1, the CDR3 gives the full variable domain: KAGVTQTPRYLIKTRGQQVTLSCSPISGHRSVSWYQQTPGQGLQFLFEYFSETQRNKGNFPGRFSGRQFSNSRSEMNVSTLELGDSALYLCASSSTGVGSEAFFGQGTRLTVV.